The following is a T cell receptor (beta chain) sequence with its context. What it binds is not known. PCR primers comprised 60 Vbeta and 13 Jbeta primers. Sequencing was performed with immunoSEQ multiplex PCR; in TCRdb, only in-frame clones are kept and a portion is missing. The listing records about 67,000 clones. The source of the sample is a study of cytomegalovirus exposure and HLA in healthy donors. Study-wide points: The study had only CMV serostatus as immune exposure information.

There are 18 residues in the CDR3. Trimming cost V 1 base and J 8 bases; bases outside gene matches: 18. CDR1 is LNHDA, CDR2 SQIVND, per germline (reference sequence). The gene calls are TRBV19 and TRBJ1-2; the match to TRBD1 covers 8 bases. The TCR sequence derives from a woman aged 40 to 50 in good health and CMV-seropositive. The specimen was PBMCs. This CDR3 is CASSIGAVRAGGSKGYTF. The CDR3 nucleotides are TGTGCCAGTAGTATAGGCGCGGTGAGGGCAGGGGGCTCGAAAGGCTACACCTTC.